The source of this T cell receptor (beta chain) is a study of patients and donors after allogeneic stem cell transplantation. TCRdb fed the RT-PCR reads into MiXCR, producing one record per CDR3 protein. The table includes about 76,000 distinct CDR3 sequences, 26% detected once. Per the germline V gene, CDR1 is KGHSH and CDR2 is LQKENI. V lost 3 bases to trimming and J lost 2 bases, with 8 bases between them. This CDR3 contains 14 residues. This clonotype has a handful of counts. The rearrangement joins TRBV18 to TRBJ1-5; no firm D call. The TCR comes from a human donor who was either an allogeneic HSCT recipient or a stem cell or donor lymphocyte infusion donor (not recorded which). It is not recorded whose cells these are; they may come from a transplant donor. The sample was blood, either unsorted or a sorted T cell fraction (not recorded which). Here the CDR3 reads CASSPRRGNQPQHF. The DNA for the CDR3 is TGTGCCAGCTCACCGAGGAGGGGCAATCAGCCCCAGCATTTT.